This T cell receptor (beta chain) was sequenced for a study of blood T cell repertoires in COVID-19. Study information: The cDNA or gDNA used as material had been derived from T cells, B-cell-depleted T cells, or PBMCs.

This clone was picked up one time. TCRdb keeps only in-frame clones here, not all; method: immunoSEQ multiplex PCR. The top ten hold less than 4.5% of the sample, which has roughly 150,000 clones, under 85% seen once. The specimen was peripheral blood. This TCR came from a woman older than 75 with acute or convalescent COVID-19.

CDR3 nucleotide sequence: TGCAGCGTACTAGAAGGGTCTAGGAACACCGGGGAGCTGTTTTTT. Protein product: CSVLEGSRNTGELFF. This chain uses TRBV29-1 with TRBJ2-2, with D perhaps matching TRBD2 (5 bases). Looked up from germline, CDR1 is SQVTM and CDR2 is ANQGSEA. The CDR3 sequence is 15 residues long. V was cut by 6 bases and J by 1 base, with 15 bases left in between.